The 18 T cell receptor beta chains presented below share a single source sample, sequenced in a study of blood T cell repertoires in COVID-19. TCRdb's copy holds only in-frame clones and misses some; the assay was immunoSEQ multiplex PCR. The sample lists about 200,000 clones; approximately 88% were seen once. What was sequenced was PBMCs or T cells enriched from blood (not recorded which). Every receptor here comes from a woman aged 18-35 years who had recovered from COVID-19.

The chain carries TRBV27 and TRBJ2-1; D ambiguous. The CDR3 runs 14 residues. Trimming pared 1 base from V and 0 bases from J, leaving 4 bases between. Germline V lookup: CDR1 MNHEY, CDR2 SMNVEV (reference sequence). CDR3 sequence: CASSLFSSYNEQFF. The CDR3 DNA sequence: TGTGCCAGCAGTTTATTTAGCTCCTACAATGAGCAGTTCTTC.

V gene TRBV2 combines with J gene TRBJ1-5; 7 bases map to TRBD1. This CDR3 region has 14 residues. V dropped 5 bases and J dropped 4; count of bases not matched to a gene: 5. Germline V gene sequence: CDR1 SNHLY, CDR2 FYNNEI. Here the CDR3 reads CASSSTGTNQPQHF. CDR3 coding DNA: TGTGCCAGCAGTTCGACAGGGACAAATCAGCCCCAGCATTTT.

This clone appeared a few times. The chain joins TRBV7-9 to TRBJ2-1; unclear D gene. Per the germline V gene, CDR1 is SEHNR and CDR2 is FQNEAQ (reference sequence). CDR3 length equals 13 residues. The V end was cut by 5 bases, the J end by 9 bases, with 14 bases between. The CDR3 reads CASSANLGGEQFF. DNA for the CDR3: TGTGCCAGCAGCGCCAACCTAGGCGGTGAGCAGTTCTTC.

The chain links TRBV5-6 to TRBJ1-2; D unclear. The CDR3 spans 14 residues. Trimming took off 0 bases at V and 3 bases at J, with 9 bases between the two ends. Germline CDR1 reads SGHDT; CDR2 reads YYEEEE. CDR3 sequence: CASSLARMDYGYTF. CDR3 bases: TGTGCCAGCAGCTTGGCGCGCATGGACTATGGCTACACCTTC.

The chain carries TRBV12-5 and TRBJ1-5; D remains unclear. The germline V gene has CDR1 LGHNT and CDR2 FRNRAP. The length of the CDR3 is 9 residues. The CDR3 protein is CALAQPQHF. CDR3 DNA sequence: TGTGCCCTAGCCCAGCCCCAGCATTTT.

This sequence joins TRBV5-6 and TRBJ1-6; D remains ambiguous. The germline V and J ends were trimmed by 2 bases and 8 bases, with 11 bases remaining between them. There are 14 residues in the CDR3. The germline V gene has CDR1 SGHDT and CDR2 YYEEEE. The chain's CDR3 is CASSLLGRDSPLHF. CDR3 bases: TGTGCCAGCAGCTTACTGGGGAGAGATTCACCCCTCCACTTT. Drawing the rest from reference TRBV5-6 and TRBJ1-6, the complete variable domain is DAGVTQSPTHLIKTRGQQVTLRCSPKSGHDTVSWYQQALGQGPQFIFQYYEEEERQRGNFPDRFSGHQFPNYSSELNVNALLLGDSALYLCASSLLGRDSPLHFGNGTRLTVT.

This chain uses TRBV19 with TRBJ2-3; D is perhaps TRBD2 (6 bases). Trimming stripped 7 bases from V and 6 bases from J, with 20 bases between. The CDR3 is 15 amino acids. Looked up from germline, CDR1 is LNHDA and CDR2 is SQIVND (reference sequence). CDR3: CASTISGGAVDTQYF. The DNA of the CDR3 is TGTGCCAGTACGATTTCGGGCGGGGCCGTCGATACGCAGTATTTT.

CDR3 amino acids: CASSLDGDRTSPQHF. The CDR3 DNA sequence: TGCGCCAGCAGCTTAGATGGGGACAGGACATCGCCCCAGCATTTT. The chain employs TRBV5-1 and TRBJ1-5; 8 bases fit TRBD1. The V gene's germline CDR1 is SGHRS and CDR2 YFSETQ. CDR3 length: 15 residues. Trimming took 2 bases from V and 9 from J; bases not matched to a gene: 10.

This clone was counted a single time. CDR3 protein: CASSEGTVGTRANYGYTF. The CDR3 DNA reads TGTGCCAGCAGTGAGGGGACAGTAGGAACTAGGGCTAACTATGGCTACACCTTC. The chain couples TRBV6-1 to TRBJ1-2; 7 bases are a match to TRBD1. With 3 bases clipped from V and 0 bases from J, the junction kept 13 bases outside the gene matches. The CDR3 sequence is 18 residues long. The germline V gene has CDR1 MNHNS and CDR2 SASEGT.

The chain links TRBV19 to TRBJ1-1; perhaps TRBD1 as D (6 bases). The CDR3 has 14 residues. Germline CDR1 and CDR2: LNHDA and SQIVND (reference sequence). Trimming cost V 8 bases and J 0 bases, with 13 bases left between them. The CDR3 sequence is CASRDTSMNTEAFF. The CDR3, as DNA: TGTGCCAGTCGGGACACCAGCATGAACACTGAAGCTTTCTTT.

This clone was recorded only once. This chain joins TRBV5-5 and TRBJ2-7, with D possibly matching TRBD2 (6 bases). Looked up from germline, CDR1 is SGHKS and CDR2 is YYEKEE (reference sequence). The V end was cut by 4 bases, the J end by 2 bases, with 13 bases between. The CDR3 has 14 amino acids. CDR3 sequence: CASSAGDFTYEQYF. Here the CDR3 DNA reads TGTGCCAGCAGCGCTGGGGACTTTACCTACGAGCAGTACTTC.

This chain joins TRBV5-1 and TRBJ2-7; 12 bases map to TRBD1. The CDR3 has 15 residues. J gave up 4 bases and V 0 bases, and 2 bases lay outside the gene matches. Germline-derived CDR1 and CDR2 are SGHRS and YFSETQ. CDR3 amino acids: CASSLGDRGLYEQYF. The DNA for the CDR3 is TGCGCCAGCAGCTTGGGGGACAGGGGGCTTTACGAGCAGTACTTC.

This clone has just a few counts. The genes are TRBV6-4 and TRBJ2-3; 11 bases align to TRBD2. V lost 5 bases, J lost 6 bases, and 7 bases stayed unmatched. Germline lookup yields CDR1 MRHNA and CDR2 SNTAGT. The CDR3 covers 15 residues. CDR3 region: CASSPRLAGSDTQYF. In DNA form, the CDR3 reads TGTGCCAGCAGTCCCCGACTAGCGGGGTCGGATACGCAGTATTTT.

This chain joins TRBV5-1 and TRBJ1-1; a possible D gene is TRBD1 (5 bases). The V end was cut by 2 bases, the J end by 0 bases, with 14 bases between. CDR3 length: 16 residues. Germline assignment: CDR1 SGHRS and CDR2 YFSETQ. The DNA for the CDR3 is TGCGCCAGCAGCTTCTACGGGGCGGGGATGAACACTGAAGCTTTCTTT. Its protein is CASSFYGAGMNTEAFF. The variable domain in full, with the rest retrieved from reference TRBV5-1 and TRBJ1-1, is KAGVTQTPRYLIKTRGQQVTLSCSPISGHRSVSWYQQTPGQGLQFLFEYFSETQRNKGNFPGRFSGRQFSNSRSEMNVSTLELGDSALYLCASSFYGAGMNTEAFFGQGTRLTVV.

This clone was detected once. This rearrangement joins TRBV4-2 to TRBJ2-5, with D perhaps matching TRBD2 (6 bases). Trimming took off 0 bases at V and 5 bases at J, with 10 bases between the two ends. CDR1 LGHNA and CDR2 YNFKEQ come from the germline V gene. The CDR3 has 14 amino acids. CDR3 nucleotides: TGTGCCAGCAGCCAAGAGACTAGGTTCGAGACCCAGTACTTC. Protein product: CASSQETRFETQYF.

The chain is built from TRBV10-3 and TRBJ1-4, with TRBD1 identical over 9 bases. With V trimmed by 2 bases and J by 5 bases, 3 bases remained unmatched. The CDR3 has 15 residues. In germline, CDR1 is ENHRY, CDR2 SYGVKD. CDR3 amino acids: CAISETGGINEKLFF. The CDR3, as DNA: TGTGCCATCAGTGAGACAGGGGGCATAAATGAAAAACTGTTTTTT.

The genes are TRBV19 and TRBJ1-2, with D tentatively TRBD1 (5 bases). V lost 0 bases and J 2 bases, leaving 22 bases between the germline ends. The CDR3 extends over 19 amino acids. CDR1 is LNHDA, CDR2 SQIVND, per germline (reference sequence). This CDR3 is CASSIDHRSLGPGNYGYTF. The CDR3 bases are TGTGCCAGTAGTATAGATCACAGGTCCCTCGGTCCAGGCAACTATGGCTACACCTTC.

CDR3 protein: CASSQVRQGNEQFF. The CDR3 DNA reads TGTGCCAGCAGCCAAGTCAGACAGGGCAATGAGCAGTTCTTC. This chain links TRBV14 with TRBJ2-1; 7 bases fit TRBD1. Looked up from germline, CDR1 is SGHDN and CDR2 is FVKESK. The CDR3 extends over 14 amino acids. Unmatched junction bases numbered 3, after V lost 1 base and J lost 6 bases.